This T cell receptor (beta chain) originates from a study of shared clonotypes between healthy human individuals. The authors loaded 150 to 250 ng DNA, 25,000 to 30,000 T cell genomes, into sorted-subset replicate PCRs. Generated by immunoSEQ multiplex PCR, the TCRdb table keeps only in-frame clones and is missing some. The data contain approximately 2.5 million clones, roughly 93% of them singletons. Remarks on this clone: Its antigen remains unidentified.

Overall study findings and caveats: Non-shared clonotypes had lower generation probabilities than those shared by all four donors. Estimated richness was generally greater in naive than memory subsets.

Sequencing used naive CD4+ T cells from PBMCs. Stated subset: CD45RA+ positively selected. The TCR originated in a man aged 18 to 30 in good health. Some clones in this sample may be carry-over from other donors' samples.

The CDR3 loop is CASSLGRPNSPLHF. The CDR3 DNA reads TGTGCCAGCAGTTTAGGGCGGCCTAATTCACCCCTCCACTTT. This chain joins TRBV27 and TRBJ1-6, with D hard to call. This CDR3 is 14 amino acids long. Germline V gene data show CDR1 as MNHEY and CDR2 as SMNVEV (reference sequence). Trimming pared 2 bases from V and 6 bases from J, leaving 8 bases between.